Presented here are 25 T cell receptor beta chains from one specimen sequenced in a study of shared clonotypes between healthy human individuals. Using immunoSEQ multiplex PCR, the repertoire was profiled, and TCRdb retains in-frame clones only, with some absent. The table includes roughly 2,000,000 clones, just over 90% detected once. Naive CD8 populations comprised CD45RO-negative cells positively selected for CCR7, excluding terminally differentiated effector memory CD45RA+ cells. Sequenced input: naive CD8+ T cells from PBMCs. The receptors were gathered from a man aged 18 to 30 in good health. Some clones in this sample may be carry-over from other donors' samples.

A remark on this clone: This specimen includes other DNA sequences encoding the same CDR3. The gene calls are TRBV7-9 and TRBJ1-5; D not certain. There are 14 residues in the CDR3. Germline CDR1 is SEHNR and CDR2 is FQNEAQ (reference sequence). V gave up 1 base and J gave up 5 bases, with 9 bases separating them. The CDR3 DNA sequence: TGTGCCAGCAGCTTAGGGGGATTGGATCAGCCCCAGCATTTT. This codes for CASSLGGLDQPQHF.

This chain joins TRBV7-6 and TRBJ1-3; D unresolved. The CDR3 is 14 amino acids. The V gene's germline CDR1 is SGHVS and CDR2 FNYEAQ. V lost 7 bases to trimming and J lost 2 bases, with 12 bases between them. CDR3 sequence: CASKERGPGNTIYF. CDR3 DNA: TGTGCCAGCAAGGAGAGAGGGCCTGGAAACACCATATATTTT.

As to this clone: This sample also contains other DNA sequences that code for the same CDR3. The CDR3 is CASSLGLMNTEAFF. The CDR3 DNA sequence: TGTGCCAGCAGTTTAGGACTTATGAACACTGAAGCTTTCTTT. V gene TRBV27 combines with J gene TRBJ1-1; D is ambiguous. Trimming cost V 2 bases and J 0 bases, with 7 bases left between them. The CDR3 consists of 14 residues. Germline CDR1 reads MNHEY; CDR2 reads SMNVEV (reference sequence).

This sequence joins TRBV28 and TRBJ2-3; 7 nucleotides agree with TRBD2. The CDR3 covers 16 residues. V shed 3 bases, J shed 0 bases, and the junction held 6 bases outside the gene matches. CDR1 and CDR2 from the germline V gene are MDHEN and SYDVKM. Here the CDR3 DNA reads TGTGCCAGCAGTTTTTCCCGTAGCGGGAGCACAGATACGCAGTATTTT. Translation gives CASSFSRSGSTDTQYF.

The chain carries TRBV5-1 and TRBJ2-7; D is unresolved. The germline V and J ends were trimmed by 0 bases and 5 bases, with 6 bases remaining between them. Per the germline V gene, CDR1 is SGHRS and CDR2 is YFSETQ. The CDR3 runs 12 residues. The CDR3 DNA follows: TGCGCCAGCAGCTTGGCAGAGAACGAGCAGTACTTC. Protein sequence: CASSLAENEQYF.

The V and J genes are TRBV27 and TRBJ2-7; possibly TRBD2 for D (5 bases). The CDR3 contains 17 residues. Deletions cut 3 bases from V and 2 bases from J, with 20 bases between. Germline V gives CDR1 MNHEY, CDR2 SMNVEV (reference sequence). Written as DNA, the CDR3 is TGTGCCAGCAGTTTGAGCCCGCCGGAGGTGGGAACCTACGAGCAGTACTTC. Translating it yields CASSLSPPEVGTYEQYF.

This chain links TRBV19 with TRBJ1-1; tentatively, D is TRBD1 (5 bases). The CDR3 length is 14 residues. Trimming pared 5 bases from V and 2 bases from J, leaving 12 bases between. Germline lookup yields CDR1 LNHDA and CDR2 SQIVND (reference sequence). The CDR3 nucleotides read TGTGCCAGTAGTGACAGAAAATACAACACTGAAGCTTTCTTT. It encodes CASSDRKYNTEAFF.

V gene TRBV27 combines with J gene TRBJ2-4; D unresolved. Trimming removed 3 bases from V and 0 bases from J, with 12 bases in between. The length of the CDR3 is 16 residues. Germline V gives CDR1 MNHEY, CDR2 SMNVEV (reference sequence). CDR3 bases: TGTGCCAGCAGTTTTAACTCCTTTCTAGCCAAAAACATTCAGTACTTC. It codes for CASSFNSFLAKNIQYF.

The gene calls are TRBV27 and TRBJ2-3, with TRBD2 matching 9 bases. The CDR3 has 14 amino acids. Looked up from germline, CDR1 is MNHEY and CDR2 is SMNVEV (reference sequence). The ends lost 6 bases at V and 5 bases at J; junction bases unmatched: 6. The DNA of the CDR3 is TGTGCCAGCAGAGCGCGGGAGGGCGTAGATACGCAGTATTTT. Amino acid sequence: CASRAREGVDTQYF.

J is TRBJ1-5 and V is TRBV19; TRBD1 might be the D (5 bases). The CDR3 has 14 residues. Germline V CDR1 and CDR2: LNHDA, SQIVND (reference sequence). Trimming removed 5 bases at V and 3 bases at J, with 11 bases between. This chain's CDR3 is CASSPRDYNQPQHF. CDR3 DNA sequence: TGTGCCAGTAGTCCCCGGGACTACAATCAGCCCCAGCATTTT.

This chain uses TRBV12-5 with TRBJ2-1; D remains ambiguous. The germline CDR1 and CDR2 sequences are LGHNT and FRNRAP. The CDR3 consists of 12 residues. Trimming left V 3 bases short and J 6 bases short, with 6 bases between. The CDR3, as DNA: TGTGCTAGTGGTTTTGGGGTCAATGAGCAGTTCTTC. Protein product: CASGFGVNEQFF.

J is TRBJ1-5 and V is TRBV27; the D gene is possibly TRBD1 (6 bases). Trimming removed 6 bases from V and 3 bases from J, with 12 bases in between. This CDR3 is 14 amino acids long. CDR1 MNHEY and CDR2 SMNVEV come from the germline V gene (reference sequence). Written as DNA, the CDR3 is TGTGCCAGCAGACTAGGGGGACCCAATCAGCCCCAGCATTTT. Protein product: CASRLGGPNQPQHF.

The rearrangement links TRBV13 to TRBJ2-7; TRBD1 matches 10 bases. There are 16 residues in the CDR3. Looked up from germline, CDR1 is PRHDT and CDR2 is FYEKMQ (reference sequence). The ends lost 5 bases at V and 7 bases at J; junction bases unmatched: 14. The CDR3 sequence is CASSRGRDRGLQEQYF. The CDR3 DNA reads as TGTGCCAGCAGCCGGGGAAGGGACAGGGGCCTCCAGGAGCAGTACTTC.

The V call is TRBV30, the J call TRBJ1-5, with TRBD1 as a possible D gene (6 bases). CDR1 GTSNPN and CDR2 SVGIG come from the germline V gene (reference sequence). Trimming pared 1 base from V and 5 bases from J, leaving 12 bases between. This CDR3 has 14 residues. CDR3 DNA: TGTGCCTGGAGTGAGGCAGGGGAGTATCAGCCCCAGCATTTT. It is translated as CAWSEAGEYQPQHF. The complete variable domain, with remaining parts taken from reference TRBV30 and TRBJ1-5, reads SQTIHQWPATLVQPVGSPLSLECTVEGTSNPNLYWYRQAAGRGLQLLFYSVGIGQISSEVPQNLSASRPQDRQFILSSKKLLLSDSGFYLCAWSEAGEYQPQHFGDGTRLSIL.

The CDR3 DNA reads TGTGCCAGCAGCTTGTTTCTAGCGGGAAGGGAGACCCAGTACTTC. Amino acids: CASSLFLAGRETQYF. The chain combines TRBV5-4 with TRBJ2-5, with 9 nucleotides matching TRBD2. Germline V gene lookup returns CDR1 SGHNT and CDR2 YYREEE (reference sequence). The junction had 6 bases not matched to a gene; V was cut back by 1 base and J by 5 bases. This CDR3 contains 15 residues. The whole variable domain, filled in from reference TRBV5-4 and TRBJ2-5, reads ETGVTQSPTHLIKTRGQQVTLRCSSQSGHNTVSWYQQALGQGPQFIFQYYREEENGRGNFPPRFSGLQFPNYSSELNVNALELDDSALYLCASSLFLAGRETQYFGPGTRLLVL.

V usage is TRBV7-2 and J usage is TRBJ2-5; 10 bases are shared with TRBD2. V dropped 1 base and J dropped 0; count of bases not matched to a gene: 2. CDR1 is SGHTA, CDR2 FQGNSA, per germline. This CDR3 spans 16 amino acids. CDR3 loop: CASSLGLAGHQETQYF. The CDR3 DNA follows: TGTGCCAGCAGCTTAGGACTAGCGGGCCACCAAGAGACCCAGTACTTC.

The chain couples TRBV7-9 to TRBJ2-3; 10 positions agree with TRBD2. Germline V gene lookup returns CDR1 SEHNR and CDR2 FQNEAQ (reference sequence). Trimming at V came to 6 bases and at J to 1 base, leaving 1 base not matched to a gene. There are 14 residues in the CDR3. Here the CDR3 reads CASRSGRGTDTQYF. The CDR3 bases are TGTGCCAGCAGAAGCGGGAGGGGCACAGATACGCAGTATTTT.

CDR3 coding DNA: TGTGCCAGCAGCTTGAAGCGGGAGAAAACAGATACGCAGTATTTT. It specifies CASSLKREKTDTQYF. V and J are TRBV5-4 and TRBJ2-3; 8 bases map to TRBD2. CDR3 length: 15 residues. Germline assignment: CDR1 SGHNT and CDR2 YYREEE (reference sequence). Germline trimming cut 1 base from V and 3 bases from J; bases unmatched to any gene: 4.

CDR3 sequence reads: CASSLTGRYEQYF. In nucleotides, the CDR3 is TGTGCCAGTAGCCTGACAGGGCGTTACGAGCAGTACTTC. V and J are TRBV19 and TRBJ2-7; 7 nucleotides match TRBD1. This CDR3 comprises 13 residues. CDR1 and CDR2 from the germline V gene are LNHDA and SQIVND (reference sequence). Trimming at V came to 6 bases and at J to 4 bases, leaving 6 bases not matched to a gene.

The chain combines TRBV29-1 with TRBJ2-1; 8 bases are a match to TRBD2. V was clipped by 8 bases and J by 8 bases; unmatched bases: 5. Germline CDR1 SQVTM, CDR2 ANQGSEA. CDR3 length: 11 amino acids. The CDR3 loop reads CSFGRADEQFF. The CDR3 region has the DNA TGCAGCTTCGGGAGGGCCGATGAGCAGTTCTTC.

The V call is TRBV7-6, the J call TRBJ2-5; D call uncertain. Per the germline V gene, CDR1 is SGHVS and CDR2 is FNYEAQ. This CDR3 has 13 residues. As DNA, the CDR3 is TGTGCTTCGTCCCCGAGACGGCAAGAGACCCAGTACTTC. It codes for CASSPRRQETQYF.

The chain recombines TRBV9 with TRBJ2-1; D not resolved. Germline V gene lookup returns CDR1 SGDLS and CDR2 YYNGEE. V dropped 2 bases and J dropped 3 bases, with 15 bases sitting between them. The CDR3 totals 16 residues. The CDR3 bases are TGTGCCAGCAGCGTTGAAGGCATTAAACTCTACAATGAGCAGTTCTTC. Protein sequence: CASSVEGIKLYNEQFF.

The chain couples TRBV6-4 to TRBJ2-7; 7 positions agree with TRBD2. This CDR3 contains 13 residues. The J segment lost 6 bases and the V segment lost 1 base, leaving 3 bases of the junction unmatched. Germline CDR1 and CDR2: MRHNA and SNTAGT. Here the CDR3 DNA reads TGTGCCAGCAGTGACTGGCCGGGGGGCGAGCAGTACTTC. This gives the protein CASSDWPGGEQYF.

The CDR3 coding sequence is TGTGCCAGCAGAGCCTCGGACAGGGGAAACGAAAAACTGTTTTTT. Protein product: CASRASDRGNEKLFF. V gene TRBV6-6 combines with J gene TRBJ1-4; 9 bases match TRBD1. The CDR3 runs 15 residues. J lost 8 bases, V lost 6 bases, and 10 bases had no gene match. CDR1 and CDR2 from the germline V gene are MNHNY and SVGAGI (reference sequence).

The CDR3 bases are TGTGCCATCAGTGAGTCGAGGGTAGCGGGAGAAAGGTTCTACAATGAGCAGTTCTTC. It encodes CAISESRVAGERFYNEQFF. The chain has TRBV10-3 and TRBJ2-1; 9 positions match TRBD2. The CDR3 runs to 19 residues. Germline V CDR1 and CDR2: ENHRY, SYGVKD. Germline trimming cut 0 bases from V and 3 bases from J; bases unmatched to any gene: 12.